Below, one T cell receptor beta chain is given with its context. This specimen comes from a study of blood T cell repertoires in COVID-19. The CDR3 is 20 amino acids. Germline CDR1 and CDR2: MNHEY and SMNVEV (reference sequence). The V and J ends lost 2 bases and 4 bases, in that order; junction bases with no gene match: 19. In the study's own analysis: Amplifying reference gene primers gave estimates of nucleated cell counts. The assay was immunoSEQ multiplex PCR, and TCRdb's table has in-frame clones only and misses some. Clone size and the V and J calls come from that table; the DNA yielded D and trimming. Of roughly 300,000 clones listed, 70% to 90% are singletons.

The clonotype originates from a man younger than 45 who had recovered from COVID-19. The sample consisted of PBMCs or T cells enriched from blood (not recorded which). The chain couples TRBV27 to TRBJ2-3, with 9 positions matching TRBD2. Here the CDR3 DNA reads TGTGCCAGCAGTTTAAGGCCCCCGGAATCGCTAGCGGGGACCGCAGATACGCAGTATTTT. Residues: CASSLRPPESLAGTADTQYF.